This T cell receptor beta chain was identified during a study of Graves' ophthalmopathy and Graves' hyperthyroidism (dated by TCRdb to 2017 to 2018). Looking at the study overall: Hyperthyroidism was considered stable if no progression to ophthalmopathy occurred within 18 months of follow-up. In total, over 130 blood samples were TCR-sequenced: around 42 ophthalmopathy, roughly 80 hyperthyroidism and some 17 hyperthyroidism-to-ophthalmopathy patients. A discovery set of 95 to 100 patients (more than 40 ophthalmopathy, 55 to 65 stable hyperthyroidism) was enrolled to explore V-J signatures distinguishing ophthalmopathy from hyperthyroidism. The independent validation cohort included approximately 19 hyperthyroidism patients plus 17 patients who later progressed from hyperthyroidism to ophthalmopathy. After sampling, hyperthyroidism patients received methimazole starting at 30 mg daily, and ophthalmopathy patients received high-dose intravenous methylprednisolone. T-cell repertoires of thyroid tissue and blood were compared in more than 5 hyperthyroidism patients. The study used signatures of the TCR beta repertoire to tell Graves' ophthalmopathy apart from Graves' hyperthyroidism and to predict which patients would progress to ophthalmopathy. What the work shows at the level of the full study, not this receptor alone: In cross-validation, the 13-signature model distinguished ophthalmopathy from stable hyperthyroidism with just over 85% sensitivity and 81% to 82% specificity, while in the test set the corresponding values were around 79% and 71%. Most of the expanded thyroid clonotypes with a frequency above 0.001 were also detected in blood, and it was suggested that the thyroid immune response may be reflected by blood repertoires. Sample size was not predetermined statistically, and investigators were not blinded to group allocation. In validation, the model predicted ophthalmopathy progression with more than 70% sensitivity and roughly 72% specificity; more than ten predicted patients were CT-confirmed with GO in a median of approximately six months.

Hyperthyroidism patients were newly diagnosed, with disease duration under 2 months, and aged 18 to 65 years. Patients were excluded if they had other autoimmune diseases, uncontrolled infections, pregnancy or lactation. Clinical symptoms, serum thyroxine, TRAb, thyroid ultrasound and orbital computed tomography formed the basis of the diagnosis. Total RNA was extracted with Trizol reagent and quality-checked on an Agilent 2100 Bioanalyzer. The sample holds a few counts of this clonotype. Which antigen it targets is not known. Per-nucleotide qualities are absent, and no much larger clonotype sits a single base away. Trimming removed 2 bases from V and 3 bases from J; the gene matches leave 9 bases unexplained. CDR1 and CDR2, looked up from the germline V gene, are MGHRA and YSYEKL. Including the terminal cysteine and phenylalanine, the CDR3 comprises 16 residues. Here the CDR3 DNA is all that survives: 48 bases in frame from base 1.

For repertoire sequencing, TCR beta CDR3 regions were amplified from RNA transcripts. The first round was an RT-PCR using HTBI primers with the Qiagen OneStep RT-PCR kit, and this first round was followed by a second-round multiplex PCR, then size selection and purification. Libraries were sequenced paired-end with 100 bp reads on an Illumina HiSeq2000. As for how the authors treated the data: SOAPnuke was used to process the reads, removing any read that contained adapters or uncalled bases, had a mean Phred below 15, or lacked an exact match to the constant primer or identifier. High-quality paired reads were merged with COPE v1.2.5. Each unique nucleotide sequence was treated as a clonotype, and MiTCR v1.1 was used to align the clonotypes to the IMGT TRB V, D and J references. Analysis was restricted to V-J combinations with a frequency above 0.0001, which covered 98% to 99.2% of repertoires. A TCR clonal expansion and chaos score per V-J combination was defined as the ratio of F50 clonal expansion to chaos observed in the TCRdist matrix. Welch's t-statistics and random forest were used to reduce the features to some 13 V-J combinations, which were then used as input to a naive Bayes classifier. The similarity between thyroid and blood repertoires was quantified using the Morisita-Horn index. The raw public reads went through TCRdb reprocessing: fastp at Q25, MiXCR clone calling, in-frame beta chains kept. For every CDR3 protein sequence, its rows merge into one entry that carries the most common genes and DNA. The V and J calls follow TCRdb's processing rather than the paper's. Present in this sample are about 1.1 million distinct CDR3 sequences, about two fifths of which were seen just once. Around 10% of the sample is taken by the ten largest.

The sequenced material came from peripheral blood or thyroid tissue (not recorded which). This clonotype was obtained from an adult man with Graves' hyperthyroidism. Recombination connected TRBV4-1 to TRBJ1-2, and TRBD1 aligns with 7 junction nucleotides. The CDR3 protein sequence reads: CASSQRRQGLYYGYTF. At the DNA level, the sequence is TGCGCCAGCAGCCAAAGGAGACAGGGTTTATACTATGGCTACACCTTC.